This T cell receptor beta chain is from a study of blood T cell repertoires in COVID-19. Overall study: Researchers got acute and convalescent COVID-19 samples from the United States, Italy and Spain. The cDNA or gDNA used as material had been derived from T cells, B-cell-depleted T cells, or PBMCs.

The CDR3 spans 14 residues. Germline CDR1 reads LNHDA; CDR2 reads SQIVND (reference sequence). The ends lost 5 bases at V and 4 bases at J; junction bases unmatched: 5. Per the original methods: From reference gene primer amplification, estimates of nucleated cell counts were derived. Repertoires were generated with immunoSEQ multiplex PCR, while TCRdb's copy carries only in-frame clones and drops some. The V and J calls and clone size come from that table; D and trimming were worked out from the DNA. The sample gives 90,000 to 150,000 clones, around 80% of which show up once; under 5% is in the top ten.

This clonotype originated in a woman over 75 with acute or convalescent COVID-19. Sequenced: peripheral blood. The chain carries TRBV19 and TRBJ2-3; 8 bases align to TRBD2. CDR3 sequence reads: CASSSTGGADTQYF. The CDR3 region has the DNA TGTGCCAGTAGTTCGACGGGAGGGGCAGATACGCAGTATTTT.